These T cell receptor beta chains were read from a single sample in a study of T cell responses to AZD1222 COVID-19 vaccine. The table came from immunoSEQ multiplex PCR; TCRdb's copy has only in-frame clones and leaves some out. The table has 70,000 or so clones, approximately 89% seen once. The sequencing used peripheral blood, collected on day 0 of AZD1222 vaccination. The receptors derive from an adult in good health. CDR3s include the opening cysteine and the closing phenylalanine or tryptophan. The D gene is left open where the match is weak. Clone size, where shown, is once, few, many, or a class for clones that have expanded.

j_call clone_size v_call d_call cdr3_nt cdr3_aa
TRBJ1-5 . TRBV28 . TGTGCCAGCAGTCAACTATCCCTACTCACGGGACAGCCCCAGCATTTT CASSQLSLLTGQPQHF
TRBJ2-2 . TRBV5-4 . TGTGCCAGCAGCTTGGGAGGCTCCGCGAACACCGGGGAGCTGTTTTTT CASSLGGSANTGELFF
TRBJ2-3 . TRBV28 . TGTGCCAGCAGTTATAGGGGGGCAGATACGCAGTATTTT CASSYRGADTQYF
TRBJ1-2 . TRBV6-2/TRBV6-3 . TGTGCCAGCAGTTACGGGGGCGGCTACACCTTC CASSYGGGYTF
TRBJ1-5 . TRBV6-2/TRBV6-3 TRBD1 TGTGCCAGCAGTTACTTCCAGACAGGGGGGAGCAATCAGCCCCAGCATTTT CASSYFQTGGSNQPQHF
TRBJ2-7 . TRBV5-4 . TGTGCCAGCACCCAACGTGGGGGCTACGAGCAGTACTTC CASTQRGGYEQYF
TRBJ2-7 . TRBV2 . TGTGCCAGCAGTGAAGTATACGAGCAGTACTTC CASSEVYEQYF
TRBJ1-5 . TRBV18 . TGTGCCAGCTCACCAGGGGGCCTCAATCAGCCCCAGCATTTT CASSPGGLNQPQHF
TRBJ2-3 . TRBV7-9 TRBD2 TGTGCCAGCAGCCGCCGGGGGGTCCCAGATACGCAGTATTTT CASSRRGVPDTQYF
TRBJ2-7 . TRBV7-7 . TGTGCTAGCAGCTCCGAATGGGGCTACGAGCAGTACTTC CASSSEWGYEQYF
TRBJ2-3 . TRBV27 . TGTGCCAGCAGTCCGAGACCCGCGTCCACAGATACGCAGTATTTT CASSPRPASTDTQYF
TRBJ1-1 . TRBV10-3 . TGTGCCATCAGGGGAGGACGGGACACTGAAGCTTTCTTT CAIRGGRDTEAFF
TRBJ2-5 . TRBV9 . TGTGCCAGCAGCGTAGGCAGTGGGGGTAGGTTGGAGACCCAGTACTTC CASSVGSGGRLETQYF
TRBJ1-1 . TRBV4-2 . TGTGCCAGCAGCCAAGATCTGACCGAAGCTTTCTTT CASSQDLTEAFF
TRBJ2-1 . TRBV7-3 . TGTGCCAGCAGCTTAGCGGGCACGAGCTCCTACAATGAGCAGTTCTTC CASSLAGTSSYNEQFF
TRBJ2-7 . TRBV9 TRBD2 TGTGCCAGCAGCCCCCGGGGGGGTCCCAACGAGCAGTACTTC CASSPRGGPNEQYF
TRBJ2-5 . TRBV15 . TGTGCCACCAGCAGAGATCCGGTTCAGGAAGAGACCCAGTACTTC CATSRDPVQEETQYF
TRBJ2-2 . TRBV5-1 TRBD1 TGCGCCAGCAGCCCCCGCGGGACAGGGGACACCGGGGAGCTGTTTTTT CASSPRGTGDTGELFF
TRBJ2-7 . TRBV6-1 . TGTGCCAGCAGTGAAGATTACGAGCAGTACTTC CASSEDYEQYF
TRBJ1-1 once TRBV19 . TGTGCCAGTAGTATATACGGTGGGGGGAACACTGAAGCTTTCTTT CASSIYGGGNTEAFF
TRBJ1-1 . TRBV11-2 . TGTGCCAGCAGCCTCAGTCCGGGGCGGAACACTGAAGCTTTCTTT CASSLSPGRNTEAFF
TRBJ2-1 . TRBV5-1 . TGCGCCAGCAGCTTCCCAACAGGGGGGGGCTCCTACAATGAGCAGTTCTTC CASSFPTGGGSYNEQFF